This T cell receptor beta chain was recorded in a study of CD8 T cells in Susac syndrome. cDNA came from roughly 0.53 to 1 ug RNA primed by random hexamers. TCRdb analysed the immunoSEQ multiplex PCR reads with MiXCR anew, one entry per CDR3 protein. The sample yields about 150,000 distinct CDR3 sequences, approximately 95% seen once. The V end lost 1 base, the J end lost 1 base, and 7 bases lay between the germline ends. The CDR3 contains 15 residues. Germline CDR1 reads SGHVS; CDR2 reads FNYEAQ. Through negative isolation, CD4+ and CD8+ T cells were obtained, while TEMRA cells were enriched using FACS.

The chain links TRBV7-6 to TRBJ2-2; no reliable D call. Sequencing input: CD4+ T cells from PBMCs. This receptor was identified in a human donor with Susac syndrome. CDR3 nucleotides: TGTGCCAGCAGCTTAGAATCGGTGAACACCGGGGAGCTGTTTTTT. It translates to CASSLESVNTGELFF.